The clone carrying this T cell receptor (beta chain) has more than one count but fewer than ten. The antigen is unknown. This entry is derived from a study of cytomegalovirus exposure and HLA in healthy donors. It was healthy bone marrow donors who served as donors. A multiplex PCR was run with 60 Vbeta primers and 13 Jbeta primers. The data were produced by immunoSEQ multiplex PCR, yet TCRdb's version contains in-frame clones alone and is incomplete. Here the sample spans under 200,000 clones, roughly 83% being singletons. The J segment lost 7 bases and the V segment lost 6 bases, leaving 12 bases of the junction unmatched. This CDR3 has 15 amino acids. Germline V gene data show CDR1 as MNHEY and CDR2 as SMNVEV (reference sequence). Regarding the study as a whole: Associated with cytomegalovirus, according to the listing, were around 160 TCR beta chains.

The J gene is TRBJ2-1, the V gene TRBV27; 7 bases agree with TRBD2. The sequence was obtained from a woman aged 45-59 years in good health and CMV-seronegative. What was sequenced was PBMCs. CDR3 sequence (DNA): TGTGCCAGCAGAAAAACTGGACTAGTGGGGAATGAGCAGTTCTTC. Its translation: CASRKTGLVGNEQFF.